The 14 T cell receptor beta chains given below trace back to one sample, sequenced in a study of beta chain features in type 1 diabetes. Study outcomes and limitations: TCRB CDR3 length was moderately but significantly reduced in all four CD4+ subsets of Type 1 diabetes patients.

These TCRs are of unknown antigen specificity. cDNA synthesis used the whole RNA isolate, giving expressed TCRB sequences. Using immunoSEQ multiplex PCR, the repertoire was profiled, and TCRdb retains in-frame clones only, with some absent. This sample has roughly 220,000 clones; 16% occur once, and the top ten carry less than 0.09%. Sequencing used naive CD4+ T cells from blood. These receptors all stem from a man in his thirties or forties with type 1 diabetes.

The chain is built from TRBV30 and TRBJ1-1, with D perhaps TRBD1 (5 bases). Trimming took 2 bases from V and 11 from J, leaving 15 bases between them. CDR1 and CDR2 from the germline V gene are GTSNPN and SVGIG (reference sequence). The CDR3 spans 12 residues. CDR3 amino acids: CAWSPGPSRAFF. The CDR3, as DNA: TGTGCCTGGAGTCCAGGGCCCTCACGGGCTTTCTTT.

The rearrangement uses TRBV4-2 and TRBJ1-2; D uncertain. V dropped 0 bases and J dropped 4 bases, with 15 bases sitting between them. This CDR3 spans 16 amino acids. Germline V lookup: CDR1 LGHNA, CDR2 YNFKEQ. The CDR3 loop reads CASSQDPLGSAYGYTF. In DNA form, the CDR3 reads TGTGCCAGCAGCCAAGATCCCCTCGGGTCAGCCTATGGCTACACCTTC.

This clone occurred a few times. The gene calls are TRBV7-3 and TRBJ1-2, with TRBD1 as a possible D gene (5 bases). The V gene's germline CDR1 is SGHTA and CDR2 FQGTGA. The CDR3 is made up of 16 amino acids. Trimming left V 1 base short and J 7 bases short, with 19 bases between. In DNA, the CDR3 is TGTGCCAGCAGCTTAATTCGCGGGGCAGGATTGGGTGGCTACACCTTC. Protein: CASSLIRGAGLGGYTF.

J is TRBJ1-1 and V is TRBV29-1, with D maybe TRBD1 (6 bases). V lost 7 bases to trimming and J lost 1 base, with 13 bases between them. This CDR3 spans 13 amino acids. Germline V lookup: CDR1 SQVTM, CDR2 ANQGSEA. The DNA for the CDR3 is TGCAGCGGGGCGGGACAAGGGAACACTGAAGCTTTCTTT. Protein product: CSGAGQGNTEAFF.

This clone was seen more than once but under ten times. The chain employs TRBV29-1 and TRBJ2-7, with 8 nucleotides matching TRBD1. Per the germline V gene, CDR1 is SQVTM and CDR2 is ANQGSEA. CDR3 length equals 14 residues. V shed 5 bases, J shed 2 bases, and the junction held 8 bases outside the gene matches. The CDR3 region has the DNA TGCAGCGTTTTTAGACAGGGGTTACCCTACGAGCAGTACTTC. It specifies CSVFRQGLPYEQYF.

This clone was counted a few times. The rearrangement uses TRBV29-1 and TRBJ2-3; tentatively, D is TRBD2 (5 bases). V was pared by 4 bases and J by 6 bases, with 11 bases between. The CDR3 runs to 12 residues. CDR1 and CDR2 (germline): SQVTM, ANQGSEA. The CDR3 sequence is CSVASEGDTQYF. DNA for the CDR3: TGCAGCGTTGCTTCTGAGGGCGATACGCAGTATTTT.

This clone showed up just a few times. V is TRBV10-3 and J is TRBJ2-3, with TRBD2 matching 12 bases. The CDR3 spans 13 residues. The germline V gene encodes CDR1 ENHRY and CDR2 SYGVKD. V lost 8 bases, J lost 4 bases, and 1 base stayed unmatched. The CDR3 reads CAIRTSGADTQYF. The CDR3 DNA reads TGTGCCATCCGGACTAGCGGGGCAGATACGCAGTATTTT.

In this sample, this clone turned up a few times. The V call is TRBV5-1, the J call TRBJ2-7, with D hard to call. Per the germline V gene, CDR1 is SGHRS and CDR2 is YFSETQ. The CDR3 is 17 amino acids. The germline V and J ends were trimmed by 1 base and 0 bases, with 17 bases remaining between them. The CDR3 protein is CASSLNAETRSSYEQYF. CDR3 sequence (DNA): TGCGCCAGCAGCTTGAATGCCGAGACACGGAGCTCCTACGAGCAGTACTTC.

V is TRBV2 and J is TRBJ2-5, with D tentatively TRBD1 (6 bases). CDR3 length equals 17 residues. V shed 0 bases and J shed 4 bases, with 18 bases lying between them. The V gene's germline CDR1 is SNHLY and CDR2 FYNNEI. DNA for the CDR3: TGTGCCAGCAGTGAAGCTTGGACAGTGGCCTATGGAGAGACCCAGTACTTC. It specifies CASSEAWTVAYGETQYF.

Note on this clone: The sample carries other DNA sequences with the same CDR3. The V call is TRBV20-1, the J call TRBJ1-2; unclear D gene. CDR3 length: 10 amino acids. The ends were cut back, 4 bases at V and 4 bases at J, with 4 bases in the middle. Germline V CDR1 and CDR2: DFQATT, SNEGSKA (reference sequence). The DNA of the CDR3 is TGCAGTGCTATAACCTATGGCTACACCTTC. Translated: CSAITYGYTF.

This chain uses TRBV28 with TRBJ1-4; a possible D gene is TRBD1 (6 bases). There are 12 residues in the CDR3. V gave up 8 bases and J gave up 5 bases, with 9 bases separating them. Per germline, CDR1 MDHEN and CDR2 SYDVKM. DNA of the CDR3: TGTGCCAGCGGGGGGCTAAATGAAAAACTGTTTTTT. This translates into CASGGLNEKLFF.

Only a few counts were recorded for this clone. This chain joins TRBV9 and TRBJ2-1; the D is unclear. The germline V gene has CDR1 SGDLS and CDR2 YYNGEE. CDR3 length: 14 amino acids. With 4 bases removed from V and 6 bases from J, the gap between germline ends came to 14 bases. The chain's CDR3 is CASSKALPGNEQFF. CDR3 DNA: TGTGCCAGCAGCAAGGCACTCCCCGGCAATGAGCAGTTCTTC.

V gene TRBV27 combines with J gene TRBJ2-6, with D hard to call. Germline V gene lookup returns CDR1 MNHEY and CDR2 SMNVEV (reference sequence). With 6 bases removed from V and 1 base from J, the gap between germline ends came to 10 bases. The CDR3 extends over 15 amino acids. The CDR3 loop is CASSTPLSGANVLTF. The DNA of the CDR3 is TGTGCCAGCAGCACACCCCTTTCTGGGGCCAACGTCCTGACTTTC.

The rearrangement links TRBV25-1 to TRBJ2-3; 8 nucleotides align to TRBD1. In germline, CDR1 is MGHDK, CDR2 SYGVNS. The V gene end was trimmed by 5 bases and the J gene end by 5 bases; junction bases not matched to a gene: 9. This CDR3 is 15 amino acids long. CDR3 loop: CASSPGRGRVDTQYF. The DNA of the CDR3 is TGTGCCAGCAGTCCGGGCAGGGGGCGTGTAGATACGCAGTATTTT.